Following are 23 T cell receptor beta chains from one sample sequenced in a study of CD8 T cells in Susac syndrome. An amount of RNA that ranged from roughly 0.45 to 1 ug was reverse transcribed with random hexamers. TCRdb reprocessed the immunoSEQ multiplex PCR reads with MiXCR, giving one entry per CDR3 protein. This table has hundreds of thousands of distinct CDR3 sequences, 85% to 95% appearing once. The specimen sequenced was CD4+ T cells from PBMCs. These receptors were taken from a human donor with Susac syndrome.

V is TRBV20-1 and J is TRBJ2-7; D may correspond to TRBD1 or TRBD2 (5 bases each). This CDR3 is built from 15 residues. The germline V gene has CDR1 DFQATT and CDR2 SNEGSKA (reference sequence). Trimming took off 1 base at V and 0 bases at J, with 13 bases between the two ends. The CDR3 sequence is CSARGRDADSYEQYF. The CDR3, as DNA: TGCAGTGCTAGAGGCCGGGACGCCGACTCCTACGAGCAGTACTTC.

This clonotype showed up just a few times. The chain carries TRBV30 and TRBJ2-1; no clear D. This CDR3 comprises 11 residues. V lost 2 bases and J 5 bases, leaving 4 bases between the germline ends. Germline values: CDR1 GTSNPN, CDR2 SVGIG (reference sequence). The DNA of the CDR3 is TGTGCCTGGAGTCAGGACAATGAGCAGTTCTTC. Protein sequence: CAWSQDNEQFF. Combining the CDR3 with reference TRBV30 and TRBJ2-1 gives the whole variable domain SQTIHQWPATLVQPVGSPLSLECTVEGTSNPNLYWYRQAAGRGLQLLFYSVGIGQISSEVPQNLSASRPQDRQFILSSKKLLLSDSGFYLCAWSQDNEQFFGPGTRLTVL.

The V and J genes are TRBV3-1 and TRBJ2-7; 7 nucleotides match TRBD1. The V and J ends lost 4 bases and 0 bases, in that order; junction bases with no gene match: 3. The CDR3 runs 14 residues. The V gene's germline CDR1 is LGHDT and CDR2 YNNKEL (reference sequence). The CDR3 nucleotides are TGTGCCAGCAGCCCGGACAGGTTCTCCTACGAGCAGTACTTC. Translated, it gives CASSPDRFSYEQYF.

The chain joins TRBV4-2 to TRBJ2-1; 7 nucleotides align to TRBD2. The CDR3 is made up of 16 amino acids. With V trimmed by 1 base and J by 0 bases, 3 bases remained unmatched. CDR1 and CDR2 (germline): LGHNA, YNFKEQ. The DNA of the CDR3 is TGTGCCAGCAGCCAAGGACTAGCCGACTCCTACAATGAGCAGTTCTTC. This sequence encodes CASSQGLADSYNEQFF.

The chain couples TRBV20-1 to TRBJ2-1, with D unclear. This CDR3 is built from 13 residues. CDR1 and CDR2 (germline): DFQATT, SNEGSKA (reference sequence). V dropped 1 base and J dropped 6 bases, with 10 bases sitting between them. This CDR3 reads CSARGVRLNEQFF. Here the CDR3 DNA reads TGCAGTGCTAGAGGCGTGCGTCTCAATGAGCAGTTCTTC.

V and J are TRBV12-3 or TRBV12-4 and TRBJ2-1; 9 bases line up with TRBD2. The CDR3 runs 15 residues. Losses at the gene ends were 3 bases for V and 5 bases for J; bases not matched to a gene: 5. The CDR3 spells CASSFGGGEHNEQFF. The CDR3, as DNA: TGTGCCAGCAGTTTTGGCGGGGGGGAGCACAATGAGCAGTTCTTC.

The V gene is TRBV20-1, the J gene TRBJ2-1; maybe TRBD1 (6 bases). Looked up from germline, CDR1 is DFQATT and CDR2 is SNEGSKA (reference sequence). CDR3 length equals 12 residues. The V end was cut by 7 bases, the J end by 4 bases, with 11 bases between. The CDR3 is CSVKTGYNEQFF. The CDR3 DNA reads as TGCAGTGTTAAAACAGGGTACAATGAGCAGTTCTTC.

V and J are TRBV7-3 and TRBJ1-3; TRBD1 might be the D (6 bases). Germline V gene data show CDR1 as SGHTA and CDR2 as FQGTGA. Trimming removed 0 bases from V and 4 bases from J, with 10 bases in between. This CDR3 is 15 amino acids long. The CDR3 DNA reads TGTGCCAGCAGCTTAACTGGGGGCCCCGGAAACACCATATATTTT. It encodes CASSLTGGPGNTIYF.

CDR3 loop: CSVADGGLVYGYTF. The DNA for the CDR3 is TGCAGCGTTGCAGACGGTGGACTCGTCTATGGCTACACCTTC. The rearrangement joins TRBV29-1 to TRBJ1-2; D is ambiguous. The germline CDR1 and CDR2 sequences are SQVTM and ANQGSEA. CDR3 length: 14 amino acids. Trimming removed 4 bases at V and 4 bases at J, with 16 bases between.

The chain carries TRBV7-2 and TRBJ2-5, with a possible D match to TRBD1 (5 bases). The CDR3 runs 13 residues. Germline assignment: CDR1 SGHTA and CDR2 FQGNSA. V was cut by 3 bases and J by 2 bases, with 7 bases left in between. CDR3 bases: TGTGCCAGCAGCTTTAAGGGGCAAGAGACCCAGTACTTC. Translating it yields CASSFKGQETQYF.

This clonotype was recorded once. CDR3 bases: TGTGCCAGCAGCCAAATCGGGGACAGGCTCTCTGGAAACACCATATATTTT. It yields the protein CASSQIGDRLSGNTIYF. This sequence joins TRBV3-1 and TRBJ1-3, with TRBD1 matching over 8 bases. This CDR3 is built from 17 residues. V lost 2 bases and J lost 0; bases outside the gene matches: 6. Germline V lookup: CDR1 LGHDT, CDR2 YNNKEL (reference sequence).

The rearrangement links TRBV12-3 or TRBV12-4 to TRBJ2-3, with unresolved D. The ends were cut back, 7 bases at V and 4 bases at J, with 6 bases in the middle. This CDR3 is built from 11 residues. CDR3 sequence (DNA): TGTGCCAGCACCAGAGCAGATACGCAGTATTTT. Amino acids: CASTRADTQYF.

The genes are TRBV3-1 and TRBJ1-1; TRBD1 matches 9 bases. Germline CDR1 is LGHDT and CDR2 is YNNKEL (reference sequence). The junction had 7 bases not matched to a gene; V was cut back by 7 bases and J by 1 base. The CDR3 is 15 residues long. The chain's CDR3 is CASIGQGITNTEAFF. CDR3 nucleotides: TGTGCCAGCATCGGACAGGGGATTACGAACACTGAAGCTTTCTTT.

This rearrangement joins TRBV18 to TRBJ1-5; 9 bases are shared with TRBD1. The germline V gene encodes CDR1 KGHSH and CDR2 LQKENI. V shed 6 bases, J shed 5 bases, and the junction held 5 bases outside the gene matches. CDR3 length: 14 residues. In DNA form, the CDR3 reads TGTGCCAGCTCCCGGACAGGGGAGTATCAGCCCCAGCATTTT. It codes for CASSRTGEYQPQHF.

The chain carries TRBV24-1 and TRBJ2-5; D is perhaps TRBD1 (6 bases). Trimming left V 6 bases short and J 3 bases short, with 16 bases between. CDR1 is KGHDR and CDR2 is SFDVKD in the germline V gene. The CDR3 extends over 15 amino acids. The CDR3 region is CATSSIQGTKETQYF. CDR3 DNA sequence: TGTGCCACCAGTTCAATTCAGGGGACGAAAGAGACCCAGTACTTC.

The V gene is TRBV30, the J gene TRBJ2-7, with D unresolved. Trimming left V 1 base short and J 5 bases short, with 6 bases between. The CDR3 has 11 amino acids. Germline CDR1 reads GTSNPN; CDR2 reads SVGIG (reference sequence). CDR3 DNA: TGTGCCTGGAGTGGGATAGACGAGCAGTACTTC. Its protein is CAWSGIDEQYF.

The chain links TRBV25-1 to TRBJ2-5; 11 positions agree with TRBD2. Trimming cost V 1 base and J 5 bases; bases outside gene matches: 6. From germline, CDR1 is MGHDK and CDR2 SYGVNS. The CDR3 has 16 residues. The CDR3 reads CASSEWPSGGLETQYF. The DNA of the CDR3 is TGTGCCAGCAGTGAATGGCCTAGCGGGGGGCTGGAGACCCAGTACTTC.

The chain carries TRBV10-3 and TRBJ2-3, with TRBD2 matching 10 bases. After removal of 2 bases from V and 3 bases from J, the junction contained 5 bases not matched to a gene. The germline gives CDR1 ENHRY, CDR2 SYGVKD. The CDR3 is made up of 16 amino acids. The CDR3 spells CAISERSGGATDTQYF. In nucleotides, the CDR3 is TGTGCCATCAGTGAGAGGAGCGGGGGGGCGACAGATACGCAGTATTTT.

This chain joins TRBV7-2 and TRBJ2-5, with D possibly TRBD1 on 6 matching bases. The ends were cut back, 3 bases at V and 5 bases at J, with 13 bases in the middle. The germline V gene has CDR1 SGHTA and CDR2 FQGNSA. The CDR3 is 14 residues long. The CDR3 loop reads CASSLVGQFETQYF. CDR3 in DNA: TGTGCCAGCAGCTTGGTAGGACAGTTTGAGACCCAGTACTTC.

This clonotype was counted once. The J gene is TRBJ2-3, the V gene TRBV19; D tentatively fits TRBD1 or TRBD2 (5 bases each). The CDR3 has 17 residues. The germline CDR1 and CDR2 sequences are LNHDA and SQIVND (reference sequence). The V gene lost 9 bases and the J gene lost 2 bases, with 24 bases spanning the gap. The CDR3: CARPSGTLFTLTDTQYF. The CDR3 DNA reads as TGTGCCAGGCCCTCCGGGACCCTCTTCACCCTCACAGATACGCAGTATTTT.

The chain uses TRBV24-1 and TRBJ2-2; 8 nucleotides agree with TRBD1. The CDR3 spans 18 residues. The trim removed 0 bases at V and 6 bases at J, leaving 11 bases unmatched. The germline V gene encodes CDR1 KGHDR and CDR2 SFDVKD. The CDR3, as DNA: TGTGCCACCAGTGATTTGCGGACCTCGACAGGGGAGGCCGGGGAGCTGTTTTTT. Residues: CATSDLRTSTGEAGELFF.

The chain uses TRBV10-3 and TRBJ1-1; no firm D call. This CDR3 is built from 13 residues. The ends were cut back, 5 bases at V and 1 base at J, with 8 bases in the middle. Germline V gene sequence: CDR1 ENHRY, CDR2 SYGVKD. The CDR3 is CAISPDRNTEAFF. The CDR3 DNA follows: TGTGCCATCAGTCCCGATCGGAACACTGAAGCTTTCTTT.

A single count supports this clonotype. V and J are TRBV29-1 and TRBJ1-1; D unclear. Germline CDR1 and CDR2: SQVTM and ANQGSEA. This CDR3 region has 13 residues. Trimming shortened V by 3 bases and J by 4 bases, and 12 bases separated the two germline ends. The CDR3 DNA reads as TGCAGCGTTGAGCGCGGAGCTAGCACTGAAGCTTTCTTT. It is translated as CSVERGASTEAFF. The full variable domain, completed using reference TRBV29-1 and TRBJ1-1, is SAVISQKPSRDICQRGTSLTIQCQVDSQVTMMFWYRQQPGQSLTLIATANQGSEATYESGFVIDKFPISRPNLTFSTLTVSNMSPEDSSIYLCSVERGASTEAFFGQGTRLTVV.